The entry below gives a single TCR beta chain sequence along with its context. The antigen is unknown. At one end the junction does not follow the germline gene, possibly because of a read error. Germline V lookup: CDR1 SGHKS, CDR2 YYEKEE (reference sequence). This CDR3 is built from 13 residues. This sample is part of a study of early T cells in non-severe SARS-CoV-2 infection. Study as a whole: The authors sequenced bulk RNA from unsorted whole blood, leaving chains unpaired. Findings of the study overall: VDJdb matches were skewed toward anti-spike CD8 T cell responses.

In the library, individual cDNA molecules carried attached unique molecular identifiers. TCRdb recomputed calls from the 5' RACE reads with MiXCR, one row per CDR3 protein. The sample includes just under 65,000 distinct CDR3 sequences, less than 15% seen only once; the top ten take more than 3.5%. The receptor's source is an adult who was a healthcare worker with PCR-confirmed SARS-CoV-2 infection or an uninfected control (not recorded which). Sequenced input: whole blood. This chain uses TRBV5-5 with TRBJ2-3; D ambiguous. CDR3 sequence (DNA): TGTGCCAGCAGCTTGTTTAGATCGGATACTCAGTATTTT. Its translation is CASSLFRSDTQYF.